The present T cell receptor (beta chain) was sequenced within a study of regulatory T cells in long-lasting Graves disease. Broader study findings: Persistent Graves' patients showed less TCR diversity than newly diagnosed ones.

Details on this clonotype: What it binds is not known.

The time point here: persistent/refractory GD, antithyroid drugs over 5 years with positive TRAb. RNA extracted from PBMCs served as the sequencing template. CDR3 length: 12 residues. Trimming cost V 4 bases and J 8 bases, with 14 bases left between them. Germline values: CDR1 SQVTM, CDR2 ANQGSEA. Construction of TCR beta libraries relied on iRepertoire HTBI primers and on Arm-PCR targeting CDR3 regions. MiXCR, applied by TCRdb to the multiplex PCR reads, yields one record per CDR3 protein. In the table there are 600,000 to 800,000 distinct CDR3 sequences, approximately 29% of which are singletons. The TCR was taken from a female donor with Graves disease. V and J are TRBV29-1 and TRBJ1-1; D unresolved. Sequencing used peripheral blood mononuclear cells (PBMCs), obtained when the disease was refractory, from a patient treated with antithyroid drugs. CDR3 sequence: CSVADPATEAFF. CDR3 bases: TGCAGCGTTGCGGATCCCGCGACGGAAGCTTTCTTT.